Listed below are T cell receptor beta chains from one sample, sequenced in a study of OX40 agonist ivuxolimab in advanced cancers. Using immunoSEQ multiplex PCR, the repertoire was profiled, and TCRdb retains in-frame clones only, with some absent. The sample yields around 76,000 clones, approximately 85% seen once. Sequenced material: CD4+ or CD8+ T cells sorted from blood, taken in a trial of the OX40 agonist ivuxolimab. The receptors were sampled from an adult with an advanced solid tumor such as melanoma, head and neck, liver or kidney cancer. Both conserved end residues are part of each CDR3. A D gene is named only where the DNA matches it firmly. Some rows have no size entry. The others give once, few or many, or a class for an expanded clone.

v_gene: TRBV14
j_gene: TRBJ2-3
d_gene: TRBD1
abundance: .
CDR3nt: TGTGCCAGCAGCCAAGAGACAGGGTGGGGCACAGATACGCAGTATTTT
CDR3aa: CASSQETGWGTDTQYF

v_gene: TRBV2
j_gene: TRBJ2-5
d_gene: .
abundance: .
CDR3nt: TGTGCCAGCAGCCCGTACACGCCGAGGGAGACCCAGTACTTC
CDR3aa: CASSPYTPRETQYF

v_gene: TRBV20-1
j_gene: TRBJ2-5
d_gene: .
abundance: once
CDR3nt: TGCAGTGCTGCCCCCCGGGAGACCCAGTACTTC
CDR3aa: CSAAPRETQYF

v_gene: TRBV7-6
j_gene: TRBJ2-3
d_gene: TRBD1
abundance: .
CDR3nt: TGTGCCAGCAGCCTAGGGACAGTCACAGATACGCAGTATTTT
CDR3aa: CASSLGTVTDTQYF

v_gene: TRBV6-6
j_gene: TRBJ1-6
d_gene: TRBD1
abundance: .
CDR3nt: TGTGCCAGCAGATCTGGGACAGGCAATAATTCACCCCTCCACTTT
CDR3aa: CASRSGTGNNSPLHF

v_gene: TRBV6-1
j_gene: TRBJ2-5
d_gene: TRBD2
abundance: .
CDR3nt: TGTGCCAGCAGTGTGGGGACTAGACTCCAAGAGACCCAGTACTTC
CDR3aa: CASSVGTRLQETQYF

v_gene: TRBV18
j_gene: TRBJ1-2
d_gene: .
abundance: .
CDR3nt: TGTGCCAGTCGTTGGGGCGCTAACTATGGCTACACCTTC
CDR3aa: CASRWGANYGYTF

v_gene: TRBV10-3
j_gene: TRBJ2-3
d_gene: TRBD2
abundance: .
CDR3nt: TGTGCCATCAGTGGTCTAGCGGGTTCAACAGATACGCAGTATTTT
CDR3aa: CAISGLAGSTDTQYF

v_gene: TRBV4-1
j_gene: TRBJ2-3
d_gene: TRBD1
abundance: .
CDR3nt: TGCGCCAGCAGCCAAGACTCTCCGGGACAGGGAGCAGATACGCAGTATTTT
CDR3aa: CASSQDSPGQGADTQYF

v_gene: TRBV30
j_gene: TRBJ2-5
d_gene: .
abundance: .
CDR3nt: TGTGCCTGGGGGAGTTCGGGGGAAACCCAGTACTTC
CDR3aa: CAWGSSGETQYF

v_gene: TRBV5-1
j_gene: TRBJ2-2
d_gene: .
abundance: .
CDR3nt: TGCGCCAGCAGCTTCTCCGGGGCTCCCGGGGAGCTGTTTTTT
CDR3aa: CASSFSGAPGELFF

v_gene: TRBV2
j_gene: TRBJ2-7
d_gene: .
abundance: .
CDR3nt: TGTGCCAGCAGTGTGGGCAGGGGAACCTACGAGCAGTACTTC
CDR3aa: CASSVGRGTYEQYF

v_gene: TRBV2
j_gene: TRBJ1-5
d_gene: .
abundance: .
CDR3nt: TGTGCCAGCAGTGAATACGAGCCCGGGATTCAGCCCCAGCATTTT
CDR3aa: CASSEYEPGIQPQHF

v_gene: TRBV7-3
j_gene: TRBJ2-3
d_gene: .
abundance: .
CDR3nt: TGTGCCAGCAGCAAATCCCGGGACCCCCCAGATACGCAGTATTTT
CDR3aa: CASSKSRDPPDTQYF

v_gene: TRBV6-5
j_gene: TRBJ1-3
d_gene: TRBD1
abundance: .
CDR3nt: TGTGCCAGCAGTTACGGCAGGGGGCAGGGAAACACCATATATTTT
CDR3aa: CASSYGRGQGNTIYF

v_gene: TRBV6-6
j_gene: TRBJ2-7
d_gene: .
abundance: .
CDR3nt: TGTGCCAGCAGAATCTCAAAAGGCGAGCAGTACTTC
CDR3aa: CASRISKGEQYF

v_gene: TRBV2
j_gene: TRBJ1-2
d_gene: .
abundance: .
CDR3nt: TGTGCCAGCAGTTTCAGTCTGGACCCATATGGCTACACCTTC
CDR3aa: CASSFSLDPYGYTF

v_gene: TRBV5-4
j_gene: TRBJ2-5
d_gene: .
abundance: .
CDR3nt: TGTGCCAGCAGCTTAGGGGGTATGGCTAGCGAAGAGACCCAGTACTTC
CDR3aa: CASSLGGMASEETQYF

v_gene: TRBV27
j_gene: TRBJ2-1
d_gene: .
abundance: .
CDR3nt: TGTGCCAGCAGTTCACGGGACTGGTTCAATGAGCAGTTCTTC
CDR3aa: CASSSRDWFNEQFF

v_gene: TRBV9
j_gene: TRBJ2-1
d_gene: .
abundance: few
CDR3nt: TGTGCCAGCAGCGGGAATTCGGGACCCCCGTTCTTC
CDR3aa: CASSGNSGPPFF

v_gene: TRBV5-4
j_gene: TRBJ2-1
d_gene: TRBD1
abundance: .
CDR3nt: TGTGCCAGCAGCTTGGGGCAGGGGGCCTACAATGAGCAGTTCTTC
CDR3aa: CASSLGQGAYNEQFF

v_gene: TRBV15
j_gene: TRBJ2-7
d_gene: TRBD2
abundance: .
CDR3nt: TGTGCCACCAGCAGAGATCGGGGGGGGACCCCCTACGAGCAGTACTTC
CDR3aa: CATSRDRGGTPYEQYF

v_gene: TRBV6-5
j_gene: TRBJ2-5
d_gene: TRBD2
abundance: .
CDR3nt: TGTGCCAGCAGTTATGGGACTAGCAGACAAGAGACCCAGTACTTC
CDR3aa: CASSYGTSRQETQYF

v_gene: TRBV19
j_gene: TRBJ1-1
d_gene: TRBD1
abundance: .
CDR3nt: TGTGCCAGTAGTTCCTCGACAGGGGGAGTGCTGAACACTGAAGCTTTCTTT
CDR3aa: CASSSSTGGVLNTEAFF

v_gene: TRBV9
j_gene: TRBJ1-3
d_gene: .
abundance: .
CDR3nt: TGTGCCAGCAGCGTAGTATCGGGGGGGACTGCTGGAAACACCATATATTTT
CDR3aa: CASSVVSGGTAGNTIYF

v_gene: TRBV19
j_gene: TRBJ2-4
d_gene: .
abundance: .
CDR3nt: TGTGCCAGTAGTCCCCCTTCCAAAAACATTCAGTACTTC
CDR3aa: CASSPPSKNIQYF

v_gene: TRBV7-9
j_gene: TRBJ2-6
d_gene: .
abundance: .
CDR3nt: TGTGCCAGCAGCTGGGACGTTTACTCTGGGGCCAACGTCCTGACTTTC
CDR3aa: CASSWDVYSGANVLTF

v_gene: TRBV4-2
j_gene: TRBJ1-1
d_gene: TRBD1
abundance: .
CDR3nt: TGTGCCAGCAGCCAGGCGGGGACAGGGGACACTGAAGCTTTCTTT
CDR3aa: CASSQAGTGDTEAFF

v_gene: TRBV23-1
j_gene: TRBJ2-6
d_gene: .
abundance: .
CDR3nt: TGCGCCTTTCAAGGGGACCCCCGGCGGGCCAACGTCCTGACTTTC
CDR3aa: CAFQGDPRRANVLTF

v_gene: TRBV7-2
j_gene: TRBJ2-2
d_gene: .
abundance: .
CDR3nt: TGTGCCAGCACCCTGCTTGGTCCATCGAACACCGGGGAGCTGTTTTTT
CDR3aa: CASTLLGPSNTGELFF

v_gene: TRBV4-1
j_gene: TRBJ2-5
d_gene: .
abundance: .
CDR3nt: TGCGCCAGCAGCCATTCGGACAAGAGGAAGACCCAGTACTTC
CDR3aa: CASSHSDKRKTQYF